The next 25 T cell receptor beta chains were all read from a single sample in a study of blood T cell repertoires in COVID-19 (dated by TCRdb to the early 2020s). Library prep was done by the immunoSEQ multiplex PCR assay. Imported from immuneACCESS, the table was reduced by TCRdb to in-frame sequences with V and J called. These copies leave out some clones; in studies compared against another copy, an unresolved V gene accounts for under half, and the cause of the remainder is not known. Across this sample there are about 80,000 clones, with nearly 90% seen only once. About 4.3% of the sample comes from the top ten. Sequenced input: peripheral blood. These receptors were collected from a woman at least 80 years old with active or convalescent COVID-19.

The chain joins TRBV7-2 to TRBJ1-2, with D unresolved. CDR1 and CDR2 (germline): SGHTA, FQGNSA. CDR3 length equals 12 residues. Trimming left V 1 base short and J 8 bases short, with 8 bases between. DNA of the CDR3: TGTGCCAGCAGCTTAGTCGACGGGGGCTACACCTTC. It encodes CASSLVDGGYTF.

V is TRBV29-1 and J is TRBJ2-1; 7 nucleotides line up with TRBD1. V dropped 7 bases and J dropped 10; count of bases not matched to a gene: 13. The CDR3 totals 13 residues. Germline CDR1 SQVTM, CDR2 ANQGSEA. The CDR3 sequence is CSATTLQGPEQFF. As DNA, the CDR3 is TGCAGCGCTACCACATTACAGGGGCCCGAGCAGTTCTTC.

The chain uses TRBV28 and TRBJ2-3, with 8 bases fitting TRBD1. The ends lost 3 bases at V and 3 bases at J; junction bases unmatched: 11. Germline loops: CDR1 MDHEN, CDR2 SYDVKM. This CDR3 has 17 amino acids. CDR3 coding DNA: TGTGCCAGCAGTTTCGGACAGGGTAGAAGGGCGACAGATACGCAGTATTTT. Protein: CASSFGQGRRATDTQYF.

CDR3 in DNA: TGCAGTGCCAGTGGGACAGACCTGGGCACCGGGGAGCTGTTTTTT. This gives the protein CSASGTDLGTGELFF. The chain has TRBV20-1 and TRBJ2-2; 7 nucleotides line up with TRBD1. This CDR3 has 15 residues. CDR1 is DFQATT, CDR2 SNEGSKA, per germline (reference sequence). V shed 6 bases, J shed 4 bases, and the junction held 11 bases outside the gene matches.

This sequence joins TRBV28 and TRBJ2-3; 13 bases map to TRBD2. The CDR3 is 16 amino acids. The ends lost 5 bases at V and 4 bases at J; junction bases unmatched: 6. In germline, CDR1 is MDHEN, CDR2 SYDVKM. In DNA, the CDR3 is TGTGCCAGCAGTGCCACTAGCGGGAGGGGTGCAGATACGCAGTATTTT. Its protein is CASSATSGRGADTQYF.

The genes are TRBV23-1 and TRBJ2-1; 7 bases fit TRBD2. TRBV23-1 is filed as an ORF, its function uncertain. V shed 4 bases, J shed 9 bases, and the junction held 3 bases outside the gene matches. There are 12 residues in the CDR3. The DNA of the CDR3 is TGCGCCAGCAGTCTGGGGGGGGGTGAGCAGTTCTTC. The encoded protein is CASSLGGGEQFF.

The chain recombines TRBV7-2 with TRBJ1-1, with 8 nucleotides matching TRBD1. CDR1 SGHTA and CDR2 FQGNSA come from the germline V gene. Trimming took 4 bases from V and 10 from J; bases not matched to a gene: 8. This CDR3 has 13 amino acids. CDR3 DNA sequence: TGTGCCAGCAGCTATCAACAGGGGGTTGGAGCTTTCTTT. The encoded protein is CASSYQQGVGAFF.

The chain combines TRBV2 with TRBJ2-3; perhaps TRBD1 as D (5 bases). Germline CDR1 SNHLY, CDR2 FYNNEI. V shed 4 bases and J shed 2 bases, with 10 bases lying between them. CDR3 length: 14 amino acids. The CDR3 nucleotides read TGTGCCAGCAGTGGGGGCAGATACACAGATACGCAGTATTTT. Translated, it gives CASSGGRYTDTQYF.

This sequence joins TRBV28 and TRBJ1-5; 9 nucleotides match TRBD1. The CDR3 runs to 17 residues. Germline loops: CDR1 MDHEN, CDR2 SYDVKM. V shed 3 bases and J 2 bases; nucleotides not matched to a gene: 8. The CDR3 protein is CASSFYLRQGGNQPQHF. As DNA, the CDR3 is TGTGCCAGCAGTTTCTATTTGAGACAGGGGGGCAATCAGCCCCAGCATTTT.

The J gene is TRBJ2-5, the V gene TRBV2; D gene ambiguous. CDR3 length: 12 residues. Trimming removed 10 bases from V and 2 bases from J, with 11 bases in between. Germline CDR1 SNHLY, CDR2 FYNNEI. CDR3 in amino acids: CATQPGQETQYF. The DNA of the CDR3 is TGTGCCACCCAACCAGGTCAAGAGACCCAGTACTTC.

The chain recombines TRBV6-2 or TRBV6-3 with TRBJ2-3, with 9 nucleotides matching TRBD1. J lost 6 bases, V lost 6 bases, and 16 bases had no gene match. The CDR3 loop spans 17 amino acids. CDR1 MNHEY and CDR2 SVGEGT come from the germline V gene. CDR3 DNA sequence: TGTGCCAGCAGACCTGGGACAGGGAAGGGACCATCGGATACGCAGTATTTT. As protein: CASRPGTGKGPSDTQYF.

This chain connects TRBV4-3 to TRBJ2-3; no clear D. Germline CDR1 is LGHNA and CDR2 is YSLEER. Trimming cost V 0 bases and J 4 bases, with 11 bases left between them. The length of the CDR3 is 15 residues. This CDR3 is CASSQDASRADTQYF. Here the CDR3 DNA reads TGCGCCAGCAGCCAAGACGCTAGTCGAGCAGATACGCAGTATTTT.

V usage is TRBV7-2 and J usage is TRBJ1-4; D unclear. From germline, CDR1 is SGHTA and CDR2 FQGNSA. Trimming cost V 2 bases and J 0 bases, with 7 bases left between them. This CDR3 has 15 residues. CDR3 residues: CASSLQVATNEKLFF. The CDR3 coding sequence is TGTGCCAGCAGCTTACAGGTCGCAACTAATGAAAAACTGTTTTTT. Looking up the rest from reference TRBV7-2 and TRBJ1-4 gives the full variable domain: GAGVSQSPSNKVTEKGKDVELRCDPISGHTALYWYRQSLGQGLEFLIYFQGNSAPDKSGLPSDRFSAERTGGSVSTLTIQRTQQEDSAVYLCASSLQVATNEKLFFGSGTQLSVL.

This chain connects TRBV3-1 (or the pseudogene TRBV3-2) to TRBJ2-2; D unresolved. Germline CDR1 reads LGHDT; CDR2 reads YNNKEL (reference sequence). There are 15 residues in the CDR3. Between the trimmed V and J ends, which lost 1 base and 1 base, there was a span of 7 bases. Here the CDR3 reads CASSQVTENTGELFF. The CDR3 DNA reads TGTGCCAGCAGCCAAGTTACAGAGAACACCGGGGAGCTGTTTTTT.

Only a few counts were recorded for this clone. The V call is TRBV7-2, the J call TRBJ2-1; 7 nucleotides agree with TRBD2. The CDR3 has 15 residues. V was clipped by 1 base and J by 2 bases; unmatched bases: 2. Germline V CDR1 and CDR2: SGHTA, FQGNSA. The CDR3 loop reads CASSLGGSTYNEQFF. The CDR3 DNA follows: TGTGCCAGCAGCTTAGGCGGGAGTACCTACAATGAGCAGTTCTTC.

The V gene is TRBV27, the J gene TRBJ2-7; D may be TRBD2 (5 bases). The germline V gene has CDR1 MNHEY and CDR2 SMNVEV (reference sequence). Deletions cut 4 bases from V and 5 bases from J, with 12 bases between. The CDR3 is made up of 13 amino acids. The CDR3 loop is CASSYGNLNEQYF. The DNA for the CDR3 is TGTGCCAGCAGTTACGGGAATCTGAACGAGCAGTACTTC.

This clone was detected only a few times. The V call is TRBV25-1, the J call TRBJ1-2, with D maybe TRBD1 (5 bases). The CDR3 extends over 12 amino acids. The germline V gene has CDR1 MGHDK and CDR2 SYGVNS. V shed 6 bases and J shed 6 bases, with 11 bases lying between them. CDR3 bases: TGTGCCAGCAGCGATGGAGGGGATGGCTACACCTTC. Its translation: CASSDGGDGYTF.

The CDR3, as DNA: TGTGCCAGCAGCCCCGACAGGACCCACACTGAAGCTTTCTTT. Translated, it gives CASSPDRTHTEAFF. The rearrangement links TRBV7-9 to TRBJ1-1; D may be TRBD1 (6 bases). Germline V gene sequence: CDR1 SEHNR, CDR2 FQNEAQ (reference sequence). CDR3 size: 14 residues. V lost 5 bases and J 3 bases, leaving 13 bases between the germline ends.

This chain joins TRBV18 and TRBJ2-2; D remains unclear. V was shortened by 4 bases and J by 2 bases, with 17 bases between the two germline ends. Germline CDR1 reads KGHSH; CDR2 reads LQKENI. There are 17 residues in the CDR3. CDR3 in amino acids: CASSQAVEQYNTGELFF. The CDR3 DNA reads as TGTGCCAGCTCACAGGCGGTGGAGCAATACAACACCGGGGAGCTGTTTTTT.

The count of this clone is one. The rearrangement uses TRBV3-1 (or the pseudogene TRBV3-2) and TRBJ2-1; no clear D gene. The V gene's germline CDR1 is LGHDT and CDR2 YNNKEL (reference sequence). The ends were cut back, 0 bases at V and 7 bases at J, with 10 bases in the middle. This CDR3 spans 14 amino acids. The CDR3 DNA sequence: TGTGCCAGCAGCCAAGACTGGCTGATTAATGAGCAGTTCTTC. Translation gives CASSQDWLINEQFF.

This chain uses TRBV6-2 or TRBV6-3 with TRBJ2-3; D might be TRBD1 (5 bases). V lost 2 bases to trimming and J lost 1 base, with 10 bases between them. The CDR3 runs 15 residues. Germline CDR1 reads MNHEY; CDR2 reads SVGEGT. The CDR3: CASSYRPTGTDTQYF. The CDR3 bases are TGTGCCAGCAGTTACCGACCGACAGGCACAGATACGCAGTATTTT.

V usage is TRBV10-1 and J usage is TRBJ2-2; D uncertain. The CDR3 is 14 residues long. Trimming left V 6 bases short and J 0 bases short, with 8 bases between. CDR1 and CDR2 from the germline V gene are WNHNN and SYGVQD (reference sequence). The CDR3 bases are TGCGCCAGCAGCGTATTTTCGAACACCGGGGAGCTGTTTTTT. As protein: CASSVFSNTGELFF.

The rearrangement links TRBV29-1 to TRBJ1-1, with D maybe TRBD1 (5 bases). Germline assignment: CDR1 SQVTM and CDR2 ANQGSEA. Trimming shortened V by 6 bases and J by 10 bases, and 15 bases separated the two germline ends. This CDR3 is 11 amino acids long. This CDR3 is CSVGWGVGAFF. CDR3 nucleotides: TGCAGCGTCGGCTGGGGGGTAGGAGCTTTCTTT.

The chain couples TRBV28 to TRBJ2-3; D might be TRBD2 (6 bases). The CDR3 length is 12 residues. V lost 6 bases, J lost 6 bases, and 10 bases lay in between. Germline V gene lookup returns CDR1 MDHEN and CDR2 SYDVKM. CDR3 loop: CASSLGGDTQYF. The CDR3, as DNA: TGTGCCAGCAGCCTTGGGGGGGATACGCAGTATTTT. Full variable domain (missing parts from reference TRBV28 and TRBJ2-3): DVKVTQSSRYLVKRTGEKVFLECVQDMDHENMFWYRQDPGLGLRLIYFSYDVKMKEKGDIPEGYSVSREKKERFSLILESASTNQTSMYLCASSLGGDTQYFGPGTRLTVL.

This rearrangement joins TRBV27 to TRBJ2-7; possibly TRBD2 for D (6 bases). Per germline, CDR1 MNHEY and CDR2 SMNVEV (reference sequence). V was cut by 6 bases and J by 1 base, with 19 bases left in between. The CDR3 is 16 amino acids. CDR3 region: CASSGSGGMMSYEQYF. DNA for the CDR3: TGTGCCAGCAGCGGTAGCGGAGGTATGATGTCCTACGAGCAGTACTTC.